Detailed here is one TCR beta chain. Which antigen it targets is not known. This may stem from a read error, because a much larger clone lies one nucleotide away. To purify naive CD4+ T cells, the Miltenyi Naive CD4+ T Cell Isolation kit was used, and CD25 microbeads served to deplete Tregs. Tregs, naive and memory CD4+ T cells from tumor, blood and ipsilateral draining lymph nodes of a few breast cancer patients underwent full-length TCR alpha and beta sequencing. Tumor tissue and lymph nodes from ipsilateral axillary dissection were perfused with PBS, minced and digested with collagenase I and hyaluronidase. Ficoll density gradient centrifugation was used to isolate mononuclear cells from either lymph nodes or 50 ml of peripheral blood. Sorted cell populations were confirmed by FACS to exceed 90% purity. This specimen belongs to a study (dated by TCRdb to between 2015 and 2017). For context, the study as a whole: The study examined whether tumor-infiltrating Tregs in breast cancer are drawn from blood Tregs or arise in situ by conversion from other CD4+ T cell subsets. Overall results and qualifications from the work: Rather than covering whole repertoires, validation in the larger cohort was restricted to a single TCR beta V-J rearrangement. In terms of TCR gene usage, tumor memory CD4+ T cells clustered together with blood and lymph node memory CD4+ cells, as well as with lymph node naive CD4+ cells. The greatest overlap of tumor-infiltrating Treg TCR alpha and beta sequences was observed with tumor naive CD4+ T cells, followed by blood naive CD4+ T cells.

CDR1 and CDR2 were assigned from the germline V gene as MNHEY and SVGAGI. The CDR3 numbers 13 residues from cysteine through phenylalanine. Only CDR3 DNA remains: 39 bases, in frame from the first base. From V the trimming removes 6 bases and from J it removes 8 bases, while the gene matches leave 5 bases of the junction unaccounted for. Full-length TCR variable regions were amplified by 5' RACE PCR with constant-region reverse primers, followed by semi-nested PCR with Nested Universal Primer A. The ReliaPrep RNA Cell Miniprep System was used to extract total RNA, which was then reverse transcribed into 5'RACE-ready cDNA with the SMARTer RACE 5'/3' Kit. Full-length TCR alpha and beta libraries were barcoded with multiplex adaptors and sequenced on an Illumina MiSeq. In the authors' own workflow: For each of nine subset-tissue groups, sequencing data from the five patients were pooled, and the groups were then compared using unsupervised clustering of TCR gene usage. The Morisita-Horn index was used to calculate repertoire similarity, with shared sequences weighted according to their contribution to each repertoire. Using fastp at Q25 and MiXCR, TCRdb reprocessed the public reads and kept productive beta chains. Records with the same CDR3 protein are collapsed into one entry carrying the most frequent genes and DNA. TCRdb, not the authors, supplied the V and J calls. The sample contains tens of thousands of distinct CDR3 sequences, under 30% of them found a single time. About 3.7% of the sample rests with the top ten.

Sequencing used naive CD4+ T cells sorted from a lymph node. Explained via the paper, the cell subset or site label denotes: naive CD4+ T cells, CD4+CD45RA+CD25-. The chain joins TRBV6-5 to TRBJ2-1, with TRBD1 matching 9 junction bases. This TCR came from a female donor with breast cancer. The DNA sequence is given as TGTGCCAGCAGCTTCGACAGGGGGGATGAGCAGTTCTTC. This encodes CASSFDRGDEQFF.